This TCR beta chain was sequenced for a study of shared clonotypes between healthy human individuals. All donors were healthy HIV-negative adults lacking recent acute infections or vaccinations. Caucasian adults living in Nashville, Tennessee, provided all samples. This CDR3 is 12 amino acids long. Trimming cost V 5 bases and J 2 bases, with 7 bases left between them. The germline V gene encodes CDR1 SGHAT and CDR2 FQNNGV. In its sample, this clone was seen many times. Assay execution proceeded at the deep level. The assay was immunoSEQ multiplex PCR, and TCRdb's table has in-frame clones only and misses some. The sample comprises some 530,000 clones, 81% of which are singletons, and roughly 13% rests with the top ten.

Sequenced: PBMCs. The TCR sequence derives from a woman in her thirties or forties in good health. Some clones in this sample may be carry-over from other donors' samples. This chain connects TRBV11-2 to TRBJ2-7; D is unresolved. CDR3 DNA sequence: TGTGCCAGCAGCCGAACCCCCTACGAGCAGTACTTC. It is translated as CASSRTPYEQYF.